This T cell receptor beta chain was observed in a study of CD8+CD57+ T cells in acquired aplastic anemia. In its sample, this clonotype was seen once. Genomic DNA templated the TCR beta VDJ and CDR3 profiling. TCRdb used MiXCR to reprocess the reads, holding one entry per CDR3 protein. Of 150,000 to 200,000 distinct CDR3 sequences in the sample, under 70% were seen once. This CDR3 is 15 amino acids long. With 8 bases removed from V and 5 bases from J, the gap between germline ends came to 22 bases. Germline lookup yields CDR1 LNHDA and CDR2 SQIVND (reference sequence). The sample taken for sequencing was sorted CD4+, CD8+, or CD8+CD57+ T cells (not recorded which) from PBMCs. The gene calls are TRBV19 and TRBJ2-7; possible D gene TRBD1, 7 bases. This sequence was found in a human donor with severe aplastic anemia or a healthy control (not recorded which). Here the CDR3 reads CASAEGAPLPHEQYF. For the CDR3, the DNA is TGTGCCAGTGCGGAGGGGGCCCCCTTGCCCCACGAGCAGTACTTC.